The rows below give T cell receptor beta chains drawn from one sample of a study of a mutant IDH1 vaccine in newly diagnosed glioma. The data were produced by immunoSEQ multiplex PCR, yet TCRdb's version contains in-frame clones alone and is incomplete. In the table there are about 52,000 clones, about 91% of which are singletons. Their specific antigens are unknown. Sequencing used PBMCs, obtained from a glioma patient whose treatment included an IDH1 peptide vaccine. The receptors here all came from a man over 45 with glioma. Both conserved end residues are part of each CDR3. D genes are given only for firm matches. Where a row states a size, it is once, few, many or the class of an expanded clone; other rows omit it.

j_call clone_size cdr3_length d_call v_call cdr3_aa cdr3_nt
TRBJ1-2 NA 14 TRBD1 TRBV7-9 CASSLNRGGNGYTF TGTGCCAGCAGCTTAAACAGGGGGGGGAATGGCTACACCTTC
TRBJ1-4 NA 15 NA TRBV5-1 CASSLGSNLNEKLFF TGCGCCAGCAGCTTGGGATCGAATCTTAATGAAAAACTGTTTTTT
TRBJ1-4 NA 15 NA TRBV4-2 CASSQVPAGWEKLFF TGTGCCAGCAGCCAAGTTCCCGCGGGCTGGGAAAAACTGTTTTTT
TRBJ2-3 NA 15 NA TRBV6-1 CASRALTGSSDTQYF TGTGCCAGCAGGGCCCTCACCGGGTCGTCAGATACGCAGTATTTT
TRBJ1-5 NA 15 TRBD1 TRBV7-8 CASSLDRGSNQPQHF TGTGCCAGCAGCTTAGACAGGGGAAGCAATCAGCCCCAGCATTTT
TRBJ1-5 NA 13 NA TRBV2 CAKGPRGNQPQHF TGTGCCAAAGGTCCCAGGGGTAATCAGCCCCAGCATTTT
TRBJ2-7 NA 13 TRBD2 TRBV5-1 CASRSGRTYEQYF TGCGCCAGCAGAAGCGGGAGGACCTACGAGCAGTACTTC
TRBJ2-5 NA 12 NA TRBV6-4 CASSDSLGTQYF TGTGCCAGCAGTGACTCATTGGGGACCCAGTACTTC
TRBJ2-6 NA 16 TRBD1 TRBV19 CASSDRGYSGANVLTF TGTGCCAGTAGCGACAGGGGATACTCTGGGGCCAACGTCCTGACTTTC
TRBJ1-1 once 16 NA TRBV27 CASSLVASSVNTEAFF TGTGCCAGCAGTTTAGTAGCCTCGTCGGTGAACACTGAAGCTTTCTTT
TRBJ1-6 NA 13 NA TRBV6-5 CASSYFYNSPLHF TGTGCCAGCAGTTACTTCTATAATTCACCCCTCCACTTT
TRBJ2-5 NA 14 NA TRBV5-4 CASSLVEGRETQYF TGTGCCAGCAGCTTGGTAGAGGGTCGGGAGACCCAGTACTTC
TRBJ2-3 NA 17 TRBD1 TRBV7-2 CASSLQWTGDCTDTQYF TGTGCCAGCAGCTTACAATGGACAGGGGACTGCACAGATACGCAGTATTTT
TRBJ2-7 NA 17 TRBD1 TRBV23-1 CASSQPSRGGVHYEQYF TGCGCCAGCAGTCAACCCTCTAGAGGGGGCGTACACTACGAGCAGTACTTC
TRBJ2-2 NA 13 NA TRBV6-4 CASASSDTGELFF TGTGCCAGCGCGTCAAGTGACACCGGGGAGCTGTTTTTT
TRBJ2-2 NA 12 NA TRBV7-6 CASSPHTGELFF TGTGCCAGCAGCCCACATACCGGGGAGCTGTTTTTT
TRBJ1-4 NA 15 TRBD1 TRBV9 CASSGNQGGGEKLFF TGTGCCAGCAGCGGCAACCAGGGGGGGGGTGAAAAACTGTTTTTT
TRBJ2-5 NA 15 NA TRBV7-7 CASSPSGGAGETQYF TGTGCTAGCAGCCCCAGTGGAGGGGCGGGAGAGACCCAGTACTTC
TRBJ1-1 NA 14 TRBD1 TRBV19 CASSFGQGNTEAFF TGTGCCAGTAGTTTCGGACAGGGAAACACTGAAGCTTTCTTT
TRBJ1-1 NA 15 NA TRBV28 CASSKPTDMNTEAFF TGTGCCAGCAGTAAACCGACAGACATGAACACTGAAGCTTTCTTT
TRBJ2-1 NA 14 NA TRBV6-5 CASSYVGTVNEQFF TGTGCCAGCAGTTACGTAGGGACGGTCAATGAGCAGTTCTTC
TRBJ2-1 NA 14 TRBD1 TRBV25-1 CASSGDRGNNEQFF TGTGCCAGCAGTGGCGACAGGGGTAACAATGAGCAGTTCTTC
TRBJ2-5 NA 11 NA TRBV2 CASSVGGTQYF TGTGCCAGCAGTGTAGGTGGAACCCAGTACTTC
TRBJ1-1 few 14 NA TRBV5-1 CASSLWGYDTEAFF TGCGCCAGCAGCTTGTGGGGGTACGACACTGAAGCTTTCTTT
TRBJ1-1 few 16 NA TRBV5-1 CASSLGSSIRNTEAFF TGCGCCAGCAGCTTAGGGTCCTCCATCCGAAACACTGAAGCTTTCTTT
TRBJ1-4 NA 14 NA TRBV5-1 CASSLAGYNEKLFF TGCGCCAGCAGCTTGGCAGGCTATAATGAAAAACTGTTTTTT
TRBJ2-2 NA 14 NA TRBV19 CASSPSGQTGELFF TGTGCCAGTAGTCCCAGCGGGCAGACCGGGGAGCTGTTTTTT
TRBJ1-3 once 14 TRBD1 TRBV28 CASETGGRGNTIYF TGTGCCAGCGAGACAGGGGGCCGAGGAAACACCATATATTTT
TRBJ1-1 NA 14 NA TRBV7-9 CASSPRQKNTEAFF TGTGCCAGCAGCCCTCGACAGAAGAACACTGAAGCTTTCTTT
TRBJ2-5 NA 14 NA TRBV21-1 CASSKGMGVETQYF TGTGCCAGCAGCAAAGGTATGGGAGTAGAGACCCAGTACTTC
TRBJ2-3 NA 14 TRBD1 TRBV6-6 CASTPGDSRNTQYF TGTGCCAGCACCCCCGGGGACAGCCGAAATACGCAGTATTTT
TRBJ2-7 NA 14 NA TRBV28 CATRRPQGSYEQYF TGTGCCACCCGAAGGCCCCAGGGGTCCTACGAGCAGTACTTC
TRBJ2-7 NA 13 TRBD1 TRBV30 CACGDRSSYEQYF TGTGCCTGTGGGGACAGGTCTTCTTACGAGCAGTACTTC
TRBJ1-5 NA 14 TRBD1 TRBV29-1 CSVETGGGSQPQHF TGCAGCGTCGAGACAGGGGGCGGAAGTCAGCCCCAGCATTTT
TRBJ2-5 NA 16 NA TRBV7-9 CASSEPAISGQETQYF TGTGCCAGCAGCGAACCCGCAATATCTGGTCAAGAGACCCAGTACTTC
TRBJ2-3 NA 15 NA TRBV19 CASSITGAGSDTQYF TGTGCCAGTAGTATAACGGGGGCTGGGTCAGATACGCAGTATTTT
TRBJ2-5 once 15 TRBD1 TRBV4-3 CASSPGTGYQETQYF TGCGCCAGCAGCCCCGGGACAGGGTACCAAGAGACCCAGTACTTC
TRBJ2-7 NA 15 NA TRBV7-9 CASSPPGQETYEQYF TGTGCCAGCAGCCCCCCGGGGCAGGAGACCTACGAGCAGTACTTC
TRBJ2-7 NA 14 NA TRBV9 CASSVEGDPYEQYF TGTGCCAGCAGCGTAGAAGGGGACCCGTACGAGCAGTACTTC
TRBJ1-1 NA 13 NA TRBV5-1 CASSVTENTEAFF TGCGCCAGCAGCGTGACAGAAAACACTGAAGCTTTCTTT
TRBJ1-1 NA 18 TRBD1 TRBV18 CASSPPGTGLLMNTEAFF TGTGCCAGCTCACCACCGGGGACAGGCCTTCTGATGAACACTGAAGCTTTCTTT
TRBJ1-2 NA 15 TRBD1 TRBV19 CASSVPGTGNYGYTF TGTGCCAGTAGTGTTCCCGGGACAGGGAACTATGGCTACACCTTC
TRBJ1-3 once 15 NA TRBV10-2 CASSLQATSGNTIYF TGCGCCAGCAGCCTACAGGCGACCTCTGGAAACACCATATATTTT
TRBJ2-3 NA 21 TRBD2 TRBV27 CASSFSGDSGGRDANTDTQYF TGTGCCAGCAGTTTTAGCGGGGATAGCGGGGGGCGTGATGCTAACACAGATACGCAGTATTTT
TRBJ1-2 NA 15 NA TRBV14 CASSQVFNSNYGYTF TGTGCCAGCAGCCAAGTCTTCAACAGCAACTATGGCTACACCTTC
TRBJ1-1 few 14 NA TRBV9 CASSARRENTEAFF TGTGCCAGCAGCGCTCGGAGGGAAAACACTGAAGCTTTCTTT
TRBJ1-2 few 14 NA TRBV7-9 CASDEDGGPTGYTF TGTGCCAGCGATGAGGACGGGGGTCCCACTGGCTACACCTTC
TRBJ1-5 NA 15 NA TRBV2 CASTEGQGRNQPQHF TGTGCCAGCACCGAGGGTCAGGGACGCAATCAGCCCCAGCATTTT
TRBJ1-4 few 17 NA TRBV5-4 CASSLGATKATNEKLFF TGTGCCAGCAGCTTGGGGGCCACCAAAGCAACTAATGAAAAACTGTTTTTT
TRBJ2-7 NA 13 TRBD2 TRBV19 CASTSVAGSLLYF TGTGCCAGTACGTCGGTAGCGGGATCCCTCCTGTACTTC
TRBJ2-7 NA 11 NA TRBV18 CASSPDYEQYF TGTGCCAGCTCACCTGACTACGAGCAGTACTTC
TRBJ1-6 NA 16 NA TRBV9 CASSSERRGNNSPLHF TGTGCCAGCAGCTCAGAGCGTAGGGGGAATAATTCACCCCTCCACTTT
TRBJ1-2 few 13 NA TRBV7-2 CASSSMDSGGYTF TGTGCCAGCAGCTCTATGGATTCGGGAGGCTACACCTTC
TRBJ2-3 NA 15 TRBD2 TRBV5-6 CASRAGGPSTDTQYF TGTGCCAGCCGGGCGGGGGGCCCGAGCACAGATACGCAGTATTTT
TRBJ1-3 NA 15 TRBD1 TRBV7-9 CASTMTGRHGNTIYF TGTGCCAGCACCATGACAGGGAGGCACGGAAACACCATATATTTT
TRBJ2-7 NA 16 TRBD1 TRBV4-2 CASSRDEDRGLVEQYF TGTGCCAGCAGCCGAGACGAAGACAGGGGGCTGGTAGAGCAGTACTTC
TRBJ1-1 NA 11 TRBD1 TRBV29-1 CSVHRGTEAFF TGCAGCGTGCACAGGGGCACTGAAGCTTTCTTT